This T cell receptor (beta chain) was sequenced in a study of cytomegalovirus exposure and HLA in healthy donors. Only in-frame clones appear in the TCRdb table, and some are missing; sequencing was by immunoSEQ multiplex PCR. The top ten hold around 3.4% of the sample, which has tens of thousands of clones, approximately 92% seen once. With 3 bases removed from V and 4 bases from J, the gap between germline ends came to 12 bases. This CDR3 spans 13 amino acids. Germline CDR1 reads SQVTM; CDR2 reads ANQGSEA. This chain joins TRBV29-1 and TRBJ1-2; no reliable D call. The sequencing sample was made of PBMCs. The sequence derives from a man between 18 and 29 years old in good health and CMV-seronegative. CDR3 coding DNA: TGCAGCGTTGACCGCGAAACCCCCTATGGCTACACCTTC. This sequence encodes CSVDRETPYGYTF.